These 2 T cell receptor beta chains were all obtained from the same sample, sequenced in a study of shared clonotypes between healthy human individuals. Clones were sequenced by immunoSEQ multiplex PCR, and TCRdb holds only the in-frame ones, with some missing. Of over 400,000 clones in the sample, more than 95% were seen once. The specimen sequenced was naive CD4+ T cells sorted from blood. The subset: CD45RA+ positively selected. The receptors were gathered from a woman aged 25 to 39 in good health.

The CDR3 DNA is TGCGCCAGCAGGAATCAGACAGGGGGCTATGGTCTGGACTATGGCTACACCTTC. This gives the protein CASRNQTGGYGLDYGYTF. The chain uses TRBV10-2 and TRBJ1-2, with 10 bases that match TRBD1. The CDR3 spans 18 residues. V lost 6 bases and J lost 3; bases outside the gene matches: 16. CDR1 and CDR2 from the germline V gene are WSHSY and SAAADI.

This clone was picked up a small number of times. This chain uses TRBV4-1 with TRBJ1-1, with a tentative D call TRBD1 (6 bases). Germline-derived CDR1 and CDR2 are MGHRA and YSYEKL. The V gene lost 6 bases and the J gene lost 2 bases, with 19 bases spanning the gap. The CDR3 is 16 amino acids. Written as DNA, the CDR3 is TGCGCCAGCAGATCCGTCGTCCGGGACAACAACACTGAAGCTTTCTTT. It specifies CASRSVVRDNNTEAFF.